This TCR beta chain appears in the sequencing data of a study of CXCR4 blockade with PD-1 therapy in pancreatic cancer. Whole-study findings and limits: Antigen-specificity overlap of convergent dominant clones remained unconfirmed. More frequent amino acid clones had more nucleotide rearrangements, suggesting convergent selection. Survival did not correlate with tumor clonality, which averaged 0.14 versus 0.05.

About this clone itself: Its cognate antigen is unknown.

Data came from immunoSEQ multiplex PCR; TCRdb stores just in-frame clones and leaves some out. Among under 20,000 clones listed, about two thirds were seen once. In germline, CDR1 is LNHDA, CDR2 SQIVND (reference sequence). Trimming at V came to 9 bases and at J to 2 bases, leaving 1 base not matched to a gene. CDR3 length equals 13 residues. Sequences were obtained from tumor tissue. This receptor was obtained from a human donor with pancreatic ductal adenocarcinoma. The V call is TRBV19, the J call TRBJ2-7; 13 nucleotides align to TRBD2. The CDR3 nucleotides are TGTGCCAGCGGGACTAGCGGGACCTACGAGCAGTACTTC. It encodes CASGTSGTYEQYF.